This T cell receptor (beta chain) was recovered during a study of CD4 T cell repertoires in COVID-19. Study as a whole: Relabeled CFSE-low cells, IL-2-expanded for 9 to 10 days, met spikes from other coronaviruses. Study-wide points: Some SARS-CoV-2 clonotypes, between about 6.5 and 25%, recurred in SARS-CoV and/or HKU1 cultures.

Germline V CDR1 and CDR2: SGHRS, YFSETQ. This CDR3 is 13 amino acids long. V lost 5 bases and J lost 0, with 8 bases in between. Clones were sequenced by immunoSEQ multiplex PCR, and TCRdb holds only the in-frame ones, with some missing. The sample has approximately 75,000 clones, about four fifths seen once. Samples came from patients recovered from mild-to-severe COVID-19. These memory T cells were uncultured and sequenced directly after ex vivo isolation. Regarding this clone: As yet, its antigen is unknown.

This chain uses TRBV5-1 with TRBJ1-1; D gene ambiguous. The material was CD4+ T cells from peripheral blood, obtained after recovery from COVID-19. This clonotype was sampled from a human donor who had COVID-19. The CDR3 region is CASRVTLNTEAFF. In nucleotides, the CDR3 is TGCGCCAGCAGGGTCACATTGAACACTGAAGCTTTCTTT.